Described below is a single TCR beta chain sequence and its context. Antigen: not known. The junction had 8 bases not matched to a gene; V was cut back by 5 bases and J by 9 bases. Germline V gene sequence: CDR1 MDHEN, CDR2 SYDVKM. This CDR3 region has 15 residues. The PCR used 60 Vbeta and 13 Jbeta primers. Profiling relied on immunoSEQ multiplex PCR, and the TCRdb table lists in-frame clones only, not all of them. Of 59,000 or so clones listed, approximately 85% are singletons. This sample is part of a study of cytomegalovirus exposure and HLA in healthy donors. Study-wide results and limits: The study listed some 160 cytomegalovirus-associated TCR beta chains. Among the CMV-associated chains, three were confirmed in vitro as specific for CMV antigens. Immune exposure data for these donors was limited to CMV serostatus.

The source material was PBMCs. This TCR was recovered from a female donor in good health and CMV-seronegative. The chain uses TRBV28 and TRBJ2-1; 12 bases line up with TRBD2. CDR3 sequence reads: CASSTSSGRVTEQFF. The CDR3 nucleotides are TGTGCCAGCAGTACCTCTAGCGGGAGGGTCACTGAGCAGTTCTTC. The variable domain in full, completed from reference TRBV28 and TRBJ2-1, reads DVKVTQSSRYLVKRTGEKVFLECVQDMDHENMFWYRQDPGLGLRLIYFSYDVKMKEKGDIPEGYSVSREKKERFSLILESASTNQTSMYLCASSTSSGRVTEQFFGPGTRLTVL.